This TCR beta chain was recorded in a study of blood T cell repertoires in COVID-19. Study summary: T cells, B-cell-depleted T cells, or PBMCs provided the cDNA or gDNA that served as material.

The CDR3 covers 15 residues. From germline, CDR1 is SGHRS and CDR2 YFSETQ. Losses at the gene ends were 0 bases for V and 2 bases for J; bases not matched to a gene: 4. Authors' methods: Amplifying reference gene primers gave estimates of nucleated cell counts. Generated by immunoSEQ multiplex PCR, the TCRdb table keeps only in-frame clones and is missing some. Clonal size and the V and J genes are those of that table, whereas D and trimming came from the DNA. The sample holds approximately 100,000 clones; roughly 90% are singletons and the top ten take 4% to 5%. Sequenced input: peripheral blood. The rearrangement joins TRBV5-1 to TRBJ2-7, with 8 bases lining up with TRBD2. The source is a human donor with COVID-19, enrolled during active disease. The donor label of this sample is uncertain. The CDR3 sequence is CASSLDSGGAYEQYF. The DNA of the CDR3 is TGCGCCAGCAGCTTGGACAGCGGGGGTGCCTACGAGCAGTACTTC.